This TCR beta chain derives from a study of cytomegalovirus exposure and HLA in healthy donors. Study as a whole: According to later analysis, the same platform produced the roughly 120 validation and several hundred first-cohort repertoires.

Details on this clone: As yet, its antigen is unknown.

The repertoire was sequenced with immunoSEQ multiplex PCR; TCRdb's copy has only in-frame clones and lacks some. Among about 140,000 clones, over 90% were seen once, and the ten largest hold 1.5% to 2%. General study points: Investigators reported fewer than 200 TCR beta chains as tied to cytomegalovirus.

The CDR3 loop spans 15 amino acids. Per the germline V gene, CDR1 is MNHEY and CDR2 is SMNVEV (reference sequence). V lost 5 bases, J lost 0 bases, and 5 bases stayed unmatched. The chain combines TRBV27 with TRBJ1-1; 8 bases fit TRBD1. The source material was PBMCs. The clonotype originates from a young man in good health and CMV-seropositive. The CDR3 sequence is CASSPGQGLNTEAFF. As DNA, the CDR3 is TGTGCCAGCAGTCCCGGACAGGGTTTGAACACTGAAGCTTTCTTT.